The 19 T cell receptor beta chains reported below all come from one sample, sequenced in a study of T cell clonality in common variable immunodeficiency. Clones were read by immunoSEQ multiplex PCR, and TCRdb kept only the in-frame ones, dropping some. The sample includes approximately 16,000 clones, none of them occurring once. Their recognized antigens are unknown. The study's findings and limits: Common variable immunodeficiency TCR beta sequences reportedly had fewer deletions and N-nucleotide insertions.

Sequenced material: peripheral blood mononuclear cells. The receptor source for this set is a human donor with common variable immunodeficiency.

This clone was seen repeatedly, ten times or more. The CDR3 end falls 3 residues outside the read, so it is completed with the germline J gene. Other DNA variants within this sample encode the same CDR3. V gene TRBV7-2 combines with J gene TRBJ2-5; TRBD1 matches at 7 bases. The CDR3 consists of 14 residues. Germline CDR1 SGHTA, CDR2 FQGNSA. V lost 5 bases, J lost 3 bases, and 6 bases stayed unmatched. Here the CDR3 reads CASSRGTAKETQYF. The sequenced part of the CDR3 DNA is TGTGCCAGCAGCCGTGGGACAGCAAAAGAGACC.

This clone has just a few counts. Read sequence stops 3 residues before the CDR3 end, and the germline J gene provides the missing end. The V and J genes are TRBV7-2 and TRBJ1-6; 7 bases are a match to TRBD1. With V trimmed by 4 bases and J by 7 bases, 7 bases remained unmatched. CDR1 and CDR2 (germline): SGHTA, FQGNSA. The CDR3 extends over 15 amino acids. The CDR3 DNA, read in part, is TGTGCCAGCAGCTCGATGACAGGGAGAAATTCACCC. Its translation is CASSSMTGRNSP. The entire CDR3 protein reads CASSSMTGRNSPLHF.

This clone appeared many times. The CDR3 protein is CSASQRGFNEKLFF. Incomplete CDR3 DNA: TGCAGTGCTTCCCAGAGGGGGTTTAATGAAAAA. The V call is TRBV20-1, the J call TRBJ1-4; weak D call: TRBD1 (6 bases). The CDR3 end falls 3 residues outside the read, so it is completed with the germline J gene. This CDR3 region has 14 residues. CDR1 is DFQATT and CDR2 is SNEGSKA in the germline V gene (reference sequence). V was shortened by 5 bases and J by 4 bases, with 14 bases between the two germline ends.

A word on this clone: Sequencing ends 3 residues short of the CDR3 end; the germline J gene provides the rest. This rearrangement joins TRBV18 to TRBJ1-1, with D possibly TRBD1 on 6 matching bases. This CDR3 has 13 residues. CDR1 is KGHSH, CDR2 LQKENI, per germline. The V end lost 6 bases, the J end lost 7 bases, and 15 bases lay between the germline ends. Here the CDR3 reads CASSLAGASEAFF. Partial CDR3 DNA: TGTGCCAGCTCCCTGGCGGGGGCTAGTGAA.

In its sample, this clone is medium-sized (0.01 to 0.1%). The CDR3 goes on 3 residues after the read ends, and that part is filled in from the germline J gene. V and J are TRBV28 and TRBJ1-1; D possibly corresponds to TRBD1 (6 bases). Trimming removed 3 bases at V and 5 bases at J, with 13 bases between. In germline, CDR1 is MDHEN, CDR2 SYDVKM. This CDR3 contains 14 residues. The CDR3 sequence: CASSFLQGPTEAFF. CDR3 bases read: TGTGCCAGCAGTTTTCTCCAGGGGCCAACTGAA.

This clone was seen only a few times. The read terminates 3 residues ahead of where the CDR3 ends, so the germline J gene completes it. The chain uses TRBV19 and TRBJ1-2; no firm D call. V was shortened by 10 bases and J by 0 bases, with 9 bases between the two germline ends. From germline, CDR1 is LNHDA and CDR2 SQIVND (reference sequence). The CDR3 runs 12 residues. CDR3 DNA (partial): TGTGCCATTCGCGGGGCTAACTATGGC. This codes for CAIRGANYG. The CDR3, in full, reads CAIRGANYGYTF.

Comments on this clone: The read terminates 3 residues before the CDR3 end, so the remaining end is supplied by the germline J gene. The chain employs TRBV5-1 and TRBJ2-3; D is perhaps TRBD2 (5 bases). CDR1 and CDR2 from the germline V gene are SGHRS and YFSETQ. The V and J ends lost 0 bases and 0 bases respectively, with 8 bases between them. The CDR3 extends over 15 amino acids. CDR3 DNA, as far as it was read: TGCGCCAGCAGCTTGGTTTCGGGGAGCACAGATACG. It is translated as CASSLVSGSTDT. The whole CDR3 sequence is CASSLVSGSTDTQYF. Complete variable domain (other parts from reference TRBV5-1 and TRBJ2-3): KAGVTQTPRYLIKTRGQQVTLSCSPISGHRSVSWYQQTPGQGLQFLFEYFSETQRNKGNFPGRFSGRQFSNSRSEMNVSTLELGDSALYLCASSLVSGSTDTQYFGPGTRLTVL.

At least ten counts were recorded for this clone. This chain's CDR3 is CASSEIVSYNEQFF. The covered CDR3 bases are TGCGCCAGCAGTGAGATTGTATCCTACAATGAG. This chain links TRBV10-1 with TRBJ2-1, with no clear D. Sequencing ends 3 residues short of the CDR3 end; the germline J gene provides the rest. Deletions cut 2 bases from V and 1 base from J, with 6 bases between. Germline V gene lookup returns CDR1 WNHNN and CDR2 SYGVQD (reference sequence). The CDR3 extends over 14 amino acids.

On this clone itself: The read halts 3 residues ahead of the CDR3 end, with the missing end drawn from the germline J gene. The V and J genes are TRBV6-2 or TRBV6-3 and TRBJ1-1; no firm D call. Germline V gene lookup returns CDR1 MNHEY and CDR2 SVGEGT. The CDR3 runs to 16 residues. V was trimmed by 4 bases and J by 5 bases, leaving 20 bases between them. Here the CDR3 reads CASSWRTKPLWTEAFF. The CDR3 DNA, read in part, is TGTGCCAGCAGTTGGAGGACTAAACCCCTGTGGACTGAA.

This clone was seen at least ten times. Read coverage stops 3 residues before the CDR3 terminus; the germline J gene supplies the remainder. V is TRBV7-6 and J is TRBJ2-1; TRBD2 agrees at 7 bases. The CDR3 is 15 residues long. CDR1 is SGHVS and CDR2 is FNYEAQ in the germline V gene. V lost 4 bases to trimming and J lost 8 bases; unmatched junction nucleotides: 11. CDR3 DNA (partial): TGTGCCAGCAGCTGCGGGCTTACTAGCGATCATGAG. This codes for CASSCGLTSDHE. From start to end, the CDR3 is CASSCGLTSDHEQFF.

This clone was seen many times. CDR3 sequence: CASTGGRNQPQHF. CDR3 DNA, as far as it was read: TGTGCCAGCACGGGGGGCAGAAATCAGCCC. The chain couples TRBV2 to TRBJ1-5, with a weak D call TRBD1 (6 bases). The read stops 3 residues short of the end of the CDR3; the missing end is completed from the germline J gene. CDR3 length: 13 amino acids. Germline CDR1 reads SNHLY; CDR2 reads FYNNEI. Trimming removed 7 bases from V and 4 bases from J, with 11 bases in between.

A remark on this clone: The CDR3 end is not reached by the read, which stops 3 residues before it; the germline J gene fills it in. V gene TRBV2 combines with J gene TRBJ2-3; the match to TRBD2 covers 10 bases. With 5 bases clipped from V and 0 bases from J, the junction kept 2 bases outside the gene matches. Germline CDR1 reads SNHLY; CDR2 reads FYNNEI. This CDR3 contains 15 residues. CDR3 amino acids: CASSTSGTSTDTQYF. CDR3 DNA (partial): TGTGCCAGCAGTACTAGCGGGACTAGCACAGATACG. Variable domain in full (rest from reference TRBV2 and TRBJ2-3): EPEVTQTPSHQVTQMGQEVILRCVPISNHLYFYWYRQILGQKVEFLVSFYNNEISEKSEIFDDQFSVERPDGSNFTLKIRSTKLEDSAMYFCASSTSGTSTDTQYFGPGTRLTVL.

Notes on this clone: The read falls 3 residues short of the CDR3 end, and the missing part is taken from the germline J gene. The chain carries TRBV18 and TRBJ2-7, with D tentatively TRBD2 (7 bases). The CDR3 contains 14 residues. The germline V gene encodes CDR1 KGHSH and CDR2 LQKENI. Trimming cost V 3 bases and J 4 bases, with 13 bases left between them. The part of the CDR3 DNA that was read is TGTGCCAGCTCACCCGGAGGGGGGGATTACGAG. Residues: CASSPGGGDYE. The CDR3 reads in full as CASSPGGGDYEQYF. Drawing the rest from reference TRBV18 and TRBJ2-7, the complete variable domain is NAGVMQNPRHLVRRRGQEARLRCSPMKGHSHVYWYRQLPEEGLKFMVYLQKENIIDESGMPKERFSAEFPKEGPSILRIQQVVRGDSAAYFCASSPGGGDYEQYFGPGTRLTVT.

This clone was seen ten or more times. The CDR3 extends 3 residues past the end of the read, so its final part is completed from the germline J gene. The chain recombines TRBV19 with TRBJ1-1, with 7 positions matching TRBD1. Germline CDR1 LNHDA, CDR2 SQIVND (reference sequence). V shed 5 bases and J 3 bases; nucleotides not matched to a gene: 6. The length of the CDR3 is 14 residues. The part of the CDR3 DNA that was read is TGTGCCAGTAGTGGGACAGCATTTTACACTGAA. Translating gives CASSGTAFYTE. The whole CDR3 is CASSGTAFYTEAFF.

In this sample, this clone turned up many times. Coverage ceases 3 residues before the CDR3 finishes, and the germline J gene fills in the end. The genes are TRBV19 and TRBJ2-3; no clear D. CDR1 LNHDA and CDR2 SQIVND come from the germline V gene (reference sequence). V lost 6 bases to trimming and J lost 3 bases, with 4 bases between them. This CDR3 region has 11 residues. The CDR3 sequence is CASRYTDTQYF. The covered CDR3 bases are TGTGCCAGTAGATATACAGATACG.

As for this clone: The observed sequence ends 3 residues before the CDR3 terminus, with the missing tail filled in from the germline J gene. The V and J genes are TRBV7-8 and TRBJ2-5, with D perhaps matching TRBD2 (5 bases). The CDR3 has 13 residues. V dropped 6 bases and J dropped 3 bases, with 11 bases sitting between them. CDR1 SGHVS and CDR2 FQNEAQ come from the germline V gene. The CDR3 reads CASSGGRKETQYF. Partial CDR3 DNA: TGTGCCAGCAGTGGCGGGCGGAAAGAGACC.

This clone was seen only a few times. With the read ending 3 residues before the CDR3 end, the germline J gene is used to fill in that end. The chain employs TRBV6-2 or TRBV6-3 and TRBJ1-6; weak D call: TRBD1 (6 bases). Trimming left V 2 bases short and J 9 bases short, with 17 bases between. The length of the CDR3 is 16 residues. Germline V gives CDR1 MNHEY, CDR2 SVGEGT. The CDR3 DNA, read in part, is TGTGCCAGCAGTTACAACCCCAGGGGAGACGGTTCACCC. Protein: CASSYNPRGDGSP. The complete CDR3 reads CASSYNPRGDGSPLHF.

There are a few counts of this clone. The CDR3 is cut off 3 residues early in the read; its end comes from the germline J gene. This chain links TRBV7-6 with TRBJ2-2; a weak D match, TRBD1 (6 bases). The CDR3 is made up of 15 amino acids. V was shortened by 5 bases and J by 3 bases, with 13 bases between the two germline ends. Germline-derived CDR1 and CDR2 are SGHVS and FNYEAQ. Partial CDR3 DNA: TGTGCCAGCAGCAACCCAACAGGGTACACCGGGGAG. Translated, it gives CASSNPTGYTGE. The complete CDR3 protein is CASSNPTGYTGELFF.

This clone has more than one count but fewer than ten. The observed sequence ends 3 residues before the CDR3 terminus, with the missing tail filled in from the germline J gene. The chain links TRBV19 to TRBJ1-5, with 7 bases fitting TRBD1. V was clipped by 6 bases and J by 3 bases; unmatched bases: 5. Germline values: CDR1 LNHDA, CDR2 SQIVND (reference sequence). The CDR3 runs to 14 residues. CDR3 DNA, as far as it was read: TGTGCCAGTAGACGGGACAGACTCAATCAGCCC. Translating it yields CASRRDRLNQP. The full CDR3 is CASRRDRLNQPQHF.